Presented here are 30 T cell receptor beta chains from one specimen sequenced in a study of identical twins. One entry per CDR3 protein results from TCRdb running MiXCR on the 5' RACE reads. This sample has fewer than 800,000 distinct CDR3 sequences, with just over 7% found just once. The sample was also linked to a second study, of yellow fever vaccine responses in identical twins.

Sequencing was performed on PBMCs. These TCRs come from a woman between 18 and 30 years old in good health.

A few counts support this clonotype. The V and J genes are TRBV29-1 and TRBJ2-2, with 9 bases identical to TRBD1. This CDR3 spans 15 amino acids. Germline CDR1 is SQVTM and CDR2 is ANQGSEA. The ends lost 3 bases at V and 7 bases at J; junction bases unmatched: 9. The CDR3 DNA reads TGCAGCGTTGAGGACTCGACAGGGGGGAACGGGGAGCTGTTTTTT. Protein sequence: CSVEDSTGGNGELFF.

The chain joins TRBV7-6 to TRBJ2-5; TRBD1 matches 7 bases. Germline loops: CDR1 SGHVS, CDR2 FNYEAQ. Trimming took 2 bases from V and 5 from J; bases not matched to a gene: 5. The CDR3 consists of 14 residues. The CDR3 loop is CASSLPTGVETQYF. CDR3 nucleotide sequence: TGTGCCAGCAGCTTACCTACAGGGGTTGAGACCCAGTACTTC.

The chain links TRBV6-2 or TRBV6-3 to TRBJ1-1; 7 positions agree with TRBD1. CDR3 size: 16 residues. Germline CDR1 MNHEY, CDR2 SVGEGT. The V and J ends lost 1 base and 3 bases, in that order; junction bases with no gene match: 8. The CDR3 protein is CASSYFLTGQDTEAFF. For the CDR3, the DNA is TGTGCCAGCAGTTACTTCCTGACAGGACAGGACACTGAAGCTTTCTTT.

In this sample, this clonotype turned up many times. This chain links TRBV11-2 with TRBJ1-2; TRBD1 matches at 7 bases. The CDR3 is 16 amino acids. Trimming took 5 bases from V and 3 from J; bases not matched to a gene: 12. CDR1 and CDR2 (germline): SGHAT, FQNNGV. Written as DNA, the CDR3 is TGTGCCAGCAGCCCCTTTGGAGGGGGCAGGGACTATGGCTACACCTTC. This translates into CASSPFGGGRDYGYTF. The complete variable domain, with remaining parts taken from reference TRBV11-2 and TRBJ1-2, reads EAGVAQSPRYKIIEKRQSVAFWCNPISGHATLYWYQQILGQGPKLLIQFQNNGVVDDSQLPKDRFSAERLKGVDSTLKIQPAKLEDSAVYLCASSPFGGGRDYGYTFGSGTRLTVV.

The J gene is TRBJ2-3, the V gene TRBV12-3 or TRBV12-4; 9 bases align to TRBD2. The V gene end was trimmed by 5 bases and the J gene end by 1 base; junction bases not matched to a gene: 4. The length of the CDR3 is 15 residues. CDR3 in amino acids: CASSRLAVGTDTQYF. The CDR3 DNA is TGTGCCAGCAGTAGACTAGCGGTGGGCACAGATACGCAGTATTTT.

The chain has TRBV3-1 and TRBJ2-2; D unresolved. Trimming removed 2 bases at V and 1 base at J, with 11 bases between. The germline V gene encodes CDR1 LGHDT and CDR2 YNNKEL (reference sequence). CDR3 length: 16 residues. CDR3 protein: CASSQKLFRNTGELFF. The CDR3 nucleotides read TGTGCCAGCAGCCAAAAATTATTCAGGAACACCGGGGAGCTGTTTTTT.

This clonotype appeared many times. As DNA, the CDR3 is TGTGCCAGCAGCCAAGATCGGGAGCAGTTCTTC. Translated: CASSQDREQFF. The chain recombines TRBV14 with TRBJ2-1; unclear D gene. The CDR3 loop spans 11 amino acids. V gave up 0 bases and J gave up 10 bases, with 4 bases separating them. Germline-derived CDR1 and CDR2 are SGHDN and FVKESK.

This clonotype has a count of ten or more. J is TRBJ1-1 and V is TRBV6-1; no firm D call. Germline V gives CDR1 MNHNS, CDR2 SASEGT. V was shortened by 8 bases and J by 1 base, with 11 bases between the two germline ends. The CDR3 runs to 13 residues. The CDR3 bases are TGTGCCAGCTGCTGGGCCAAGAACACTGAAGCTTTCTTT. Its translation is CASCWAKNTEAFF.

This clonotype came up many times. The J gene is TRBJ1-2, the V gene TRBV29-1; 12 bases align to TRBD1. There are 13 residues in the CDR3. J lost 7 bases, V lost 6 bases, and 6 bases had no gene match. CDR1 is SQVTM and CDR2 is ANQGSEA in the germline V gene. CDR3 amino acids: CSVPGTGGGGYTF. CDR3 in DNA: TGCAGCGTCCCCGGGACAGGGGGCGGTGGCTACACCTTC.

The chain uses TRBV4-1 and TRBJ1-1; 12 bases are a match to TRBD1. Germline CDR1 is MGHRA and CDR2 is YSYEKL. The CDR3 runs to 15 residues. V lost 4 bases to trimming and J lost 4 bases; unmatched junction nucleotides: 4. The CDR3 reads CASSPGQGARTEAFF. The CDR3 coding sequence is TGCGCCAGCAGCCCGGGACAGGGGGCTCGCACTGAAGCTTTCTTT.

This clonotype was seen more than once but under ten times. The chain combines TRBV2 with TRBJ2-1, with 7 nucleotides matching TRBD2. Germline CDR1 reads SNHLY; CDR2 reads FYNNEI. J lost 0 bases, V lost 3 bases, and 5 bases had no gene match. This CDR3 contains 16 residues. The CDR3 sequence is CASSDGAGISYNEQFF. The CDR3 bases are TGTGCCAGCAGTGATGGAGCGGGGATCTCCTACAATGAGCAGTTCTTC.

This clonotype was observed many times. CDR3 in amino acids: CASTPLGRGLSYNEQFF. The CDR3 DNA reads as TGTGCCAGCACCCCACTAGGGCGGGGGCTCTCATACAATGAGCAGTTCTTC. The chain joins TRBV7-9 to TRBJ2-1, with D possibly TRBD2 on 7 matching bases. The germline V gene has CDR1 SEHNR and CDR2 FQNEAQ (reference sequence). The CDR3 spans 17 residues. Between the trimmed V and J ends, which lost 7 bases and 4 bases, there was a span of 23 bases.

The V and J genes are TRBV6-1 and TRBJ2-1; D remains ambiguous. V was shortened by 7 bases and J by 1 base, with 5 bases between the two germline ends. Germline lookup yields CDR1 MNHNS and CDR2 SASEGT. The length of the CDR3 is 12 residues. CDR3 sequence (DNA): TGTGCCAGCAACCTATCCTACAATGAGCAGTTCTTC. Translation gives CASNLSYNEQFF.

This clonotype was recorded many times. The V call is TRBV11-2, the J call TRBJ1-4; TRBD1 agrees at 9 bases. Trimming cost V 4 bases and J 8 bases; bases outside gene matches: 11. CDR1 SGHAT and CDR2 FQNNGV come from the germline V gene. This CDR3 has 16 residues. CDR3 sequence (DNA): TGTGCCAGCAGCTCCTTAACAGGGGGCGTGGGGGAAAAACTGTTTTTT. This translates into CASSSLTGGVGEKLFF. The variable domain in full, completed from reference TRBV11-2 and TRBJ1-4, reads EAGVAQSPRYKIIEKRQSVAFWCNPISGHATLYWYQQILGQGPKLLIQFQNNGVVDDSQLPKDRFSAERLKGVDSTLKIQPAKLEDSAVYLCASSSLTGGVGEKLFFGSGTQLSVL.

Many counts were recorded for this clonotype. The chain carries TRBV12-3 or TRBV12-4 and TRBJ2-5, with TRBD1 as a possible D gene (5 bases). There are 14 residues in the CDR3. Trimming left V 3 bases short and J 5 bases short, with 13 bases between. The DNA for the CDR3 is TGTGCCAGCAGTTTTTTGGGCAGGGCGGAGACCCAGTACTTC. Encoded protein: CASSFLGRAETQYF.

The chain combines TRBV29-1 with TRBJ2-1, with TRBD2 matching 8 bases. Germline trimming cut 7 bases from V and 5 bases from J; bases unmatched to any gene: 4. Germline assignment: CDR1 SQVTM and CDR2 ANQGSEA. The CDR3 runs 12 residues. CDR3 in DNA: TGCAGCGCCGTAGCGGGGAACAATGAGCAGTTCTTC. Its translation: CSAVAGNNEQFF.

The chain employs TRBV7-2 and TRBJ2-1, with 13 bases that match TRBD2. V was pared by 1 base and J by 9 bases, with 3 bases of the junction left unmatched. The CDR3 contains 15 residues. The germline CDR1 and CDR2 sequences are SGHTA and FQGNSA. As DNA, the CDR3 is TGTGCCAGCAGCTTAGAGGGACTAGCGGGACGTGAGCAGTTCTTC. Protein product: CASSLEGLAGREQFF.

This clonotype was detected many times. The CDR3 here is CASSAERVEYNEQFF. The CDR3 region has the DNA TGTGCCAGCAGCGCCGAAAGGGTTGAGTACAATGAGCAGTTCTTC. The chain employs TRBV7-9 and TRBJ2-1; no reliable D call. This CDR3 has 15 amino acids. CDR1 and CDR2 from the germline V gene are SEHNR and FQNEAQ (reference sequence). Deletions cut 5 bases from V and 4 bases from J, with 15 bases between.

The V gene is TRBV10-3, the J gene TRBJ2-7; 7 bases align to TRBD2. Germline CDR1 reads ENHRY; CDR2 reads SYGVKD. V lost 4 bases and J lost 3; bases outside the gene matches: 6. The CDR3 is 14 residues long. CDR3 in DNA: TGTGCCATCAGTGTGGGGGAGGGCCTCTACGAGCAGTACTTC. Protein: CAISVGEGLYEQYF.

The chain couples TRBV12-3 or TRBV12-4 to TRBJ2-4; D may be TRBD1 or TRBD2 (5 bases each). The V and J ends lost 7 bases and 0 bases respectively, with 16 bases between them. The CDR3 loop spans 16 amino acids. The CDR3 DNA sequence: TGTGCCAGCACCCCCCGGGGACGGCTAGCCAAAAACATTCAGTACTTC. It codes for CASTPRGRLAKNIQYF.

The chain carries TRBV6-2 or TRBV6-3 and TRBJ2-6; a possible D gene is TRBD2 (6 bases). Trimming took off 6 bases at V and 0 bases at J, with 24 bases between the two ends. The CDR3 covers 20 residues. The germline CDR1 and CDR2 sequences are MNHEY and SVGEGT. The CDR3 coding sequence is TGTGCCAGCAGCCCGTGGAGGGCATCGAAACGCCCCTCTGGGGCCAACGTCCTGACTTTC. Protein sequence: CASSPWRASKRPSGANVLTF.

This clonotype was observed a handful of times. The rearrangement links TRBV12-3 or TRBV12-4 to TRBJ2-5; 8 bases match TRBD1. V lost 6 bases to trimming and J lost 5 bases; unmatched junction nucleotides: 11. CDR3 size: 15 residues. CDR3 bases: TGTGCCAGCAGGCCCGGGACAGGACGTTCCGAGACCCAGTACTTC. It is translated as CASRPGTGRSETQYF.

This clonotype came up a few times. V is TRBV7-2 and J is TRBJ2-1; TRBD1 is a possible D gene (5 bases). The CDR3 contains 16 residues. Trimming removed 7 bases at V and 0 bases at J, with 16 bases between. Per germline, CDR1 SGHTA and CDR2 FQGNSA. CDR3 sequence: CASTPSRQSSYNEQFF. CDR3 DNA sequence: TGTGCCAGCACCCCGTCCAGACAGAGCTCCTACAATGAGCAGTTCTTC.

Only a few counts were recorded for this clonotype. The V call is TRBV9, the J call TRBJ2-7; 7 bases map to TRBD1. V dropped 3 bases and J dropped 3; count of bases not matched to a gene: 6. The V gene's germline CDR1 is SGDLS and CDR2 YYNGEE. This CDR3 comprises 14 residues. The CDR3 loop is CASSATGTDYEQYF. The CDR3 DNA reads TGTGCCAGCAGCGCTACCGGGACAGACTACGAGCAGTACTTC.

This clonotype was seen more than once but under ten times. This chain links TRBV7-9 with TRBJ1-1, with D maybe TRBD1 (5 bases). Germline CDR1 is SEHNR and CDR2 is FQNEAQ (reference sequence). Trimming stripped 1 base from V and 11 bases from J, with 14 bases between. There are 13 residues in the CDR3. The CDR3 nucleotides read TGTGCCAGCAGCTTAGAAGGGGCCCTCGGGGCTTTCTTT. Its translation: CASSLEGALGAFF.

This clonotype was seen a handful of times. The V gene is TRBV4-1, the J gene TRBJ1-4; D is unclear. The length of the CDR3 is 16 residues. Germline-derived CDR1 and CDR2 are MGHRA and YSYEKL. The V end was cut by 1 base, the J end by 0 bases, with 9 bases between. The chain's CDR3 is CASSQAPQATNEKLFF. Here the CDR3 DNA reads TGCGCCAGCAGCCAAGCGCCCCAGGCAACTAATGAAAAACTGTTTTTT.

This clonotype was observed at least ten times. The V call is TRBV6-5, the J call TRBJ2-7, with no clear D. The CDR3 sequence is 14 residues long. V gave up 0 bases and J gave up 12 bases, with 18 bases separating them. Germline values: CDR1 MNHEY, CDR2 SVGAGI. CDR3 in amino acids: CASSYSSPRSQPYF. CDR3 coding DNA: TGTGCCAGCAGTTACTCGAGTCCGAGGTCCCAACCGTACTTC.

This clonotype was seen only a few times. This sequence joins TRBV4-1 and TRBJ1-2, with 7 bases fitting TRBD1. The CDR3 has 15 amino acids. CDR1 MGHRA and CDR2 YSYEKL come from the germline V gene. Trimming removed 2 bases from V and 7 bases from J; junction bases left unmatched: 10. The CDR3 spells CASSQSGTERLGYTF. The CDR3 bases are TGCGCCAGCAGCCAATCCGGGACAGAGCGACTTGGCTACACCTTC.

V is TRBV2 and J is TRBJ2-3; possible D gene TRBD1, 6 bases. Germline V gives CDR1 SNHLY, CDR2 FYNNEI. CDR3 length equals 18 residues. Trimming stripped 6 bases from V and 1 base from J, with 23 bases between. The CDR3 loop is CASSAGPNTGIGTDTQYF. CDR3 bases: TGTGCCAGCAGCGCCGGGCCGAATACAGGGATAGGCACAGATACGCAGTATTTT.

J is TRBJ2-3 and V is TRBV6-2 or TRBV6-3; D is unresolved. Germline-derived CDR1 and CDR2 are MNHEY and SVGEGT. Trimming shortened V by 6 bases and J by 3 bases, and 10 bases separated the two germline ends. The CDR3 contains 13 residues. The CDR3 sequence: CASSADPTDTQYF. CDR3 coding DNA: TGTGCCAGCAGCGCCGACCCGACAGATACGCAGTATTTT.